What follows are 8 T cell receptor beta chains derived from one specimen sequenced in a study of cytomegalovirus exposure and HLA in healthy donors. Primers for the PCR totalled 60 Vbeta and 13 Jbeta. Repertoires were generated with immunoSEQ multiplex PCR, while TCRdb's copy carries only in-frame clones and drops some. The sample carries around 69,000 clones, about two thirds recorded once. Sequencing was done on a sample of PBMCs. The receptors stem from a man aged 40-49 years in good health and CMV-seropositive.

The rearrangement joins TRBV5-4 to TRBJ1-1, with D possibly matching TRBD1 (5 bases). Germline CDR1 reads SGHNT; CDR2 reads YYREEE (reference sequence). The CDR3 consists of 15 residues. Trimming took 3 bases from V and 3 from J, leaving 15 bases between them. In DNA form, the CDR3 reads TGTGCCAGCAGCTCAGGGTTTAGAGGTGACACTGAAGCTTTCTTT. Protein: CASSSGFRGDTEAFF.

The rearrangement uses TRBV5-1 and TRBJ1-4, with D perhaps matching TRBD1 (5 bases). Germline CDR1 SGHRS, CDR2 YFSETQ. The CDR3 contains 15 residues. V was cut by 0 bases and J by 6 bases, with 12 bases left in between. DNA of the CDR3: TGCGCCAGCAGCTTGGCCGCCAGGGTTGATGAAAAACTGTTTTTT. Residues: CASSLAARVDEKLFF.

The chain has TRBV18 and TRBJ1-1; D is uncertain. CDR1 and CDR2 (germline): KGHSH, LQKENI. The CDR3 runs 13 residues. The V and J ends lost 3 bases and 6 bases respectively, with 11 bases between them. The CDR3: CASSPGLGAEAFF. Here the CDR3 DNA reads TGTGCCAGCTCACCGGGCCTGGGAGCTGAAGCTTTCTTT.

This sequence joins TRBV6-1 and TRBJ2-5; D is undetermined. The J call may be incorrect, as the DNA end agrees better with TRBJ2-7. The CDR3 covers 11 residues. The germline gives CDR1 MNHNS, CDR2 SASEGT. The CDR3 loop reads CASSERYEQYF. The CDR3 DNA is TGTGCCAGCAGTGAACGGTACGAGCAGTACTTC.

This chain joins TRBV2 and TRBJ1-1; 7 bases line up with TRBD1. Germline V lookup: CDR1 SNHLY, CDR2 FYNNEI. The CDR3 runs 13 residues. Germline trimming cut 5 bases from V and 5 bases from J; bases unmatched to any gene: 5. The DNA of the CDR3 is TGTGCCAGCAGTCTTACAGGGGAAACTGAAGCTTTCTTT. Translating gives CASSLTGETEAFF.

J is TRBJ1-2 and V is TRBV7-6, with 7 bases fitting TRBD1. This CDR3 spans 16 amino acids. V lost 4 bases and J lost 6; bases outside the gene matches: 14. The germline gives CDR1 SGHVS, CDR2 FNYEAQ. The CDR3 DNA is TGTGCCAGCAGCTATAAGGAGGGGGCTGGGGACGATGGCTACACCTTC. As protein: CASSYKEGAGDDGYTF.

This clone was seen a handful of times. The V and J genes are TRBV6-5 and TRBJ1-3; the D is unclear. This CDR3 comprises 11 residues. Germline V gene sequence: CDR1 MNHEY, CDR2 SVGAGI. CDR3 in amino acids: CWLSSGNTIYF. The CDR3 DNA reads as TGTTGGCTCAGCTCTGGAAACACCATATATTTT.

This clone was picked up a small number of times. This chain uses TRBV4-1 with TRBJ2-2, with 9 bases lining up with TRBD2. V was pared by 2 bases and J by 2 bases, with 6 bases of the junction left unmatched. The CDR3 is 17 residues long. Germline-derived CDR1 and CDR2 are MGHRA and YSYEKL. CDR3 bases: TGCGCCAGCAGCCAATGGGGCGGGGGGGCCAACACCGGGGAGCTGTTTTTT. This translates into CASSQWGGGANTGELFF.